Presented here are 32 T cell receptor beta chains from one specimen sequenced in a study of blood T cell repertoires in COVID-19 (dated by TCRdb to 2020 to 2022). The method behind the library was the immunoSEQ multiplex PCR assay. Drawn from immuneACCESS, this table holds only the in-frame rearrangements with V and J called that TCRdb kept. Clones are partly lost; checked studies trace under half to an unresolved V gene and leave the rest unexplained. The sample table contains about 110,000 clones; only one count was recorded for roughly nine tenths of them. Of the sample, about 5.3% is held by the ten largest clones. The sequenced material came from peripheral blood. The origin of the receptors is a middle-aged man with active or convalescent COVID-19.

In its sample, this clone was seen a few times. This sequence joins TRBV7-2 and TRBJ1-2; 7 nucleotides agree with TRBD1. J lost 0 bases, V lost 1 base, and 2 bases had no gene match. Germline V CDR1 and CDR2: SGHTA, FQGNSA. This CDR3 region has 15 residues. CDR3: CASSLVGQTNYGYTF. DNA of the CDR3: TGTGCCAGCAGCTTAGTGGGACAGACTAACTATGGCTACACCTTC. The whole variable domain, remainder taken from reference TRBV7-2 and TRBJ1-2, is GAGVSQSPSNKVTEKGKDVELRCDPISGHTALYWYRQSLGQGLEFLIYFQGNSAPDKSGLPSDRFSAERTGGSVSTLTIQRTQQEDSAVYLCASSLVGQTNYGYTFGSGTRLTVV.

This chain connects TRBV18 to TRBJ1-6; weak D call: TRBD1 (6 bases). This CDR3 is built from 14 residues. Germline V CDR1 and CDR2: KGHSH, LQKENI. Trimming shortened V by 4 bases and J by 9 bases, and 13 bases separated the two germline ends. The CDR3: CASSLAKGGSPLHF. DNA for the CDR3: TGTGCCAGCTCACTCGCCAAAGGGGGTTCACCCCTCCACTTT.

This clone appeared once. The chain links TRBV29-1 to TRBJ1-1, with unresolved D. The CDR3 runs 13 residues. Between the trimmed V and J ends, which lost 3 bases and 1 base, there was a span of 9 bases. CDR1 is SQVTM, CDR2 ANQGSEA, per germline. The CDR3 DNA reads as TGCAGCGTTGAGAGGGAGCCGAACACTGAAGCTTTCTTT. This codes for CSVEREPNTEAFF.

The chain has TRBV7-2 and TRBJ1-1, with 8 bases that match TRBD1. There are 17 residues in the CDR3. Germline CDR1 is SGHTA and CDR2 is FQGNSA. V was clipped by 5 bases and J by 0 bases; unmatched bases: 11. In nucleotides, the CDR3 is TGTGCCAGCAGCCCGCAAGGACAGGGCGCTCTGAACACTGAAGCTTTCTTT. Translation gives CASSPQGQGALNTEAFF.

The CDR3 sequence: CASSPQRDEQYF. In DNA form, the CDR3 reads TGTGCCAGCTCACCACAGAGGGACGAGCAGTACTTC. The rearrangement uses TRBV18 and TRBJ2-7; D perhaps matches TRBD2 (5 bases). The V gene's germline CDR1 is KGHSH and CDR2 LQKENI. Trimming stripped 1 base from V and 5 bases from J, with 6 bases between. The CDR3 sequence is 12 residues long.

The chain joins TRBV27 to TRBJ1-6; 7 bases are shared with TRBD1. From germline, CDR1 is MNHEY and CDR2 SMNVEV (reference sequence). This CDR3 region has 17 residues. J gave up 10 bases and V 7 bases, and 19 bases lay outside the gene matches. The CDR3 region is CASTKEYTGLRGSPLHF. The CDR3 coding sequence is TGTGCCAGCACCAAGGAGTACACCGGCCTCAGGGGGTCACCCCTCCACTTT.

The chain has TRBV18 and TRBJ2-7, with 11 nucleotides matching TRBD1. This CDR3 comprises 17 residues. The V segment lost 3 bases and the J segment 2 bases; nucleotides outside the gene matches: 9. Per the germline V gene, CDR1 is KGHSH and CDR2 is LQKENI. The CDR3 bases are TGTGCCAGCTCACCTAGGACAGGGGGCGGGGGACCCTACGAGCAGTACTTC. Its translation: CASSPRTGGGGPYEQYF.

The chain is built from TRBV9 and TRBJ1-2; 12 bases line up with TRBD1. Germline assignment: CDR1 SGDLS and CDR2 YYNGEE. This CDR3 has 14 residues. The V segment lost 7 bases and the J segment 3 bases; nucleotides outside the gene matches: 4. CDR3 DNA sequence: TGTGCCAGCGCGGGACAGGGGGCGTACTATGGCTACACCTTC. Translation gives CASAGQGAYYGYTF.

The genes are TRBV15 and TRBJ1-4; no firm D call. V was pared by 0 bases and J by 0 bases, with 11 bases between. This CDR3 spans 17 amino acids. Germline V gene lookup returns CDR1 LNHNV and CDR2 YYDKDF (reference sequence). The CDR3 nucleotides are TGTGCCACCAGCAGAGATATCGGGGTATCAACTAATGAAAAACTGTTTTTT. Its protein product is CATSRDIGVSTNEKLFF.

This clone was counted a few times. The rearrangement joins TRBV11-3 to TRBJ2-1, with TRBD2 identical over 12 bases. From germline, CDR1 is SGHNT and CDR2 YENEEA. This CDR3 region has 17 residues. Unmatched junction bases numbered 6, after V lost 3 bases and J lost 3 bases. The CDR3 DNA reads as TGTGCCAGCAGCTTCCCTAGGGGACTAGCGGGCTACAATGAGCAGTTCTTC. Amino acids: CASSFPRGLAGYNEQFF.

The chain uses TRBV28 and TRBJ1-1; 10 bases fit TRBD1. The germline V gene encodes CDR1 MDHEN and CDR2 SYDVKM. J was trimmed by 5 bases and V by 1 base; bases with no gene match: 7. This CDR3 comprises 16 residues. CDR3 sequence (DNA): TGTGCCAGCAGTTTATTATCGCGGGGACAGGGGACTGAAGCTTTCTTT. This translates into CASSLLSRGQGTEAFF. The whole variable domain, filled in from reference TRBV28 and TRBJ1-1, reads DVKVTQSSRYLVKRTGEKVFLECVQDMDHENMFWYRQDPGLGLRLIYFSYDVKMKEKGDIPEGYSVSREKKERFSLILESASTNQTSMYLCASSLLSRGQGTEAFFGQGTRLTVV.

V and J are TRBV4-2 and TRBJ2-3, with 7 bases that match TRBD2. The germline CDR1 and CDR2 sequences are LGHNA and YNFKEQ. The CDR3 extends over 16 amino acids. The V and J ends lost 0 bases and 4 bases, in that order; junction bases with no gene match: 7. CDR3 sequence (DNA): TGTGCCAGCAGCCAAGAACTAGCGAGCGCATCAGATACGCAGTATTTT. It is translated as CASSQELASASDTQYF.

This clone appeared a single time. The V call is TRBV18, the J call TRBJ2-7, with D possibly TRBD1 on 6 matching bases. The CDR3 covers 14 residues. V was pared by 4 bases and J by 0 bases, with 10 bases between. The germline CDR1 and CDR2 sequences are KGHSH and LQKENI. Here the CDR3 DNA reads TGTGCCAGCTCACTCCGGGACAACTCCTACGAGCAGTACTTC. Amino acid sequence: CASSLRDNSYEQYF.

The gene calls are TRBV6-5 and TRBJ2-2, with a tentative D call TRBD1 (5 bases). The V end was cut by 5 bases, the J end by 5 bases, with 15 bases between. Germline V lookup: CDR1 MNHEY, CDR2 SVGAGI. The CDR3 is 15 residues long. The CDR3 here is CASSPYDSLTGELFF. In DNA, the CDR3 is TGTGCCAGCAGTCCGTACGACAGTCTAACCGGGGAGCTGTTTTTT.

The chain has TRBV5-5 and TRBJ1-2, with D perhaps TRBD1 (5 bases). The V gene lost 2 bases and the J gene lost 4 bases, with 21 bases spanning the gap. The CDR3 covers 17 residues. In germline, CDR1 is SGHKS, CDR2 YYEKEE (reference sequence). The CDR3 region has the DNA TGTGCCAGCAGCTTAAGTCGGGACTTGGAGGTTTCCTATGGCTACACCTTC. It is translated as CASSLSRDLEVSYGYTF.

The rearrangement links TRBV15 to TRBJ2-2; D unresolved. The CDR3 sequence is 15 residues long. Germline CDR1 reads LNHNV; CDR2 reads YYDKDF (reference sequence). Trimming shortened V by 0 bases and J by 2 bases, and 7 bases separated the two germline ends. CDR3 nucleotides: TGTGCCACCAGCAGAGAAGCGAGCAACACCGGGGAGCTGTTTTTT. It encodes CATSREASNTGELFF.

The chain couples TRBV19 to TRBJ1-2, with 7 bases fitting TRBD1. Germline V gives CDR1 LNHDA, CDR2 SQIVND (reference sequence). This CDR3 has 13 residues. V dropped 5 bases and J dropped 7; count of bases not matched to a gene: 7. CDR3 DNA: TGTGCCAGTAGTCCTTTAGACAGGGTTGGCTACACCTTC. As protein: CASSPLDRVGYTF.

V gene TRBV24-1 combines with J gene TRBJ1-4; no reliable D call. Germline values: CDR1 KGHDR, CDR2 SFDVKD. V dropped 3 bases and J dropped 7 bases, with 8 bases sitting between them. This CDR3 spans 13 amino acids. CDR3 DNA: TGTGCCACCAGTGATCCCGGGTCTGAAAAACTGTTTTTT. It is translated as CATSDPGSEKLFF.

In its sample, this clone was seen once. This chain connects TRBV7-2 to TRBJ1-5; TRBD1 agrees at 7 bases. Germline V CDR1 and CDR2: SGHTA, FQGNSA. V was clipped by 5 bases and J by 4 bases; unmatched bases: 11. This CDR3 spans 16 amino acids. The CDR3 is CASSPWSGTANQPQHF. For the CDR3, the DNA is TGTGCCAGCAGCCCTTGGTCCGGGACAGCAAATCAGCCCCAGCATTTT. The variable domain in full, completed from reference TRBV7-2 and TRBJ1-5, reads GAGVSQSPSNKVTEKGKDVELRCDPISGHTALYWYRQSLGQGLEFLIYFQGNSAPDKSGLPSDRFSAERTGGSVSTLTIQRTQQEDSAVYLCASSPWSGTANQPQHFGDGTRLSIL.

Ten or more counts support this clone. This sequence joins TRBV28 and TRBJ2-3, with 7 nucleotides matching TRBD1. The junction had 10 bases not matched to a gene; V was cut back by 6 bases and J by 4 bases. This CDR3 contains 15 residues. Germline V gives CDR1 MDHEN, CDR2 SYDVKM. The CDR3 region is CASSPADRFADTQYF. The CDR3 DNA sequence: TGTGCCAGCAGCCCCGCGGACAGGTTCGCAGATACGCAGTATTTT.

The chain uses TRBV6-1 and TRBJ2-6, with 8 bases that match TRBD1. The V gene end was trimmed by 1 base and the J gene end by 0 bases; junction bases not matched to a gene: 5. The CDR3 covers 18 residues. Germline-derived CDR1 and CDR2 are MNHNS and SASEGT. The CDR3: CASSEVGQAISGANVLTF. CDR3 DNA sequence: TGTGCCAGCAGTGAAGTGGGACAGGCGATCTCTGGGGCCAACGTCCTGACTTTC.

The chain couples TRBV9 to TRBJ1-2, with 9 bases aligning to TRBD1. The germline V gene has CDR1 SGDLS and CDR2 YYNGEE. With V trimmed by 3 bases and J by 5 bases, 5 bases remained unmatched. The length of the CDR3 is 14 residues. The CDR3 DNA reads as TGTGCCAGCAGCGCGCAGACAGGGGGTTATGGCTACACCTTC. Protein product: CASSAQTGGYGYTF.

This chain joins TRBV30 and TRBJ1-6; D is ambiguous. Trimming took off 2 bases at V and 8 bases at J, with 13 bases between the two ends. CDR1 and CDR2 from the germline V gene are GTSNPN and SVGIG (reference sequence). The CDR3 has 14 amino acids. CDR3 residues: CAWSLTTRYSPLHF. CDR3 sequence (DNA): TGTGCCTGGAGTTTGACGACAAGATATTCACCCCTCCACTTT.

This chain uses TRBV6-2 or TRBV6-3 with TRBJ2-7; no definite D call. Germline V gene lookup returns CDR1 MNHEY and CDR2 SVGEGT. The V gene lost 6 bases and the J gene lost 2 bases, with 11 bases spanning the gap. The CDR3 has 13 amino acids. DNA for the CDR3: TGTGCCAGCAGCCCCTTATCTCCCTACGAGCAGTACTTC. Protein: CASSPLSPYEQYF.

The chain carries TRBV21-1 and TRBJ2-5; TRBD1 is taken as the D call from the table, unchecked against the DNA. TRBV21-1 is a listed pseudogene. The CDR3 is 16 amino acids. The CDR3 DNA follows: TGTGCCAGCACTCCCTGGGGCTATACTCGCCTTGAGACCCAGTACTTC. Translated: CASTPWGYTRLETQYF.

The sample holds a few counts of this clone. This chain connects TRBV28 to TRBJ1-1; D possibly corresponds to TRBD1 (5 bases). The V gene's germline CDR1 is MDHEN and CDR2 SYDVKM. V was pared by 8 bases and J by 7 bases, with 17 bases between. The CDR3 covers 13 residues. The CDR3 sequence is CASGTRGRGEAFF. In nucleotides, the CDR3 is TGTGCCAGCGGTACTCGGGGGAGAGGTGAAGCTTTCTTT.

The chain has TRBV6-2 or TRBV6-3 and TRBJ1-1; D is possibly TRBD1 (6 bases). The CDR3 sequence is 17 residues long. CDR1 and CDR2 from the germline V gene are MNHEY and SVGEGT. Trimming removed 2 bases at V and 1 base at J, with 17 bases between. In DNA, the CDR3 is TGTGCCAGCAGTTACACCCAGGGGATCGGAAGGAACACTGAAGCTTTCTTT. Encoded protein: CASSYTQGIGRNTEAFF.

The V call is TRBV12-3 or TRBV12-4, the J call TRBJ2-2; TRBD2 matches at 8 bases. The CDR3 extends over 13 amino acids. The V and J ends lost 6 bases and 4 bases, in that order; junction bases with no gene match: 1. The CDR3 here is CASRAGVTGELFF. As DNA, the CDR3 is TGTGCCAGCAGAGCGGGGGTCACCGGGGAGCTGTTTTTT.

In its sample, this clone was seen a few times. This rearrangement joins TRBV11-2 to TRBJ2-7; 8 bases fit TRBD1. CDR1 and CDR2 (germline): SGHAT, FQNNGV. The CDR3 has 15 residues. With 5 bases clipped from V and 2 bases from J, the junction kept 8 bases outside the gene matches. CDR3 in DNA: TGTGCCAGCAGCCAGGACAGGGCCCTTACCTACGAGCAGTACTTC. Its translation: CASSQDRALTYEQYF.

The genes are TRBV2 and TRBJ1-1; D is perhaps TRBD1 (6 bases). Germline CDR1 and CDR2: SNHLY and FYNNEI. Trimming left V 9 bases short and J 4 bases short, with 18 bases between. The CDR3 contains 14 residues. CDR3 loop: CASSWGGEGTEAFF. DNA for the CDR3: TGTGCCAGTTCTTGGGGGGGCGAGGGCACTGAAGCTTTCTTT.

The CDR3 reads CASSQQTEAFF. The CDR3 DNA sequence: TGCGCCAGCAGCCAACAAACTGAAGCTTTCTTT. The chain joins TRBV5-1 to TRBJ1-1; D remains ambiguous. CDR1 and CDR2 (germline): SGHRS, YFSETQ. V lost 4 bases and J 5 bases, leaving 6 bases between the germline ends. CDR3 size: 11 residues. The complete variable domain, with remaining parts taken from reference TRBV5-1 and TRBJ1-1, reads KAGVTQTPRYLIKTRGQQVTLSCSPISGHRSVSWYQQTPGQGLQFLFEYFSETQRNKGNFPGRFSGRQFSNSRSEMNVSTLELGDSALYLCASSQQTEAFFGQGTRLTVV.

This CDR3 reads CASGFSIAGVDEQYF. For the CDR3, the DNA is TGTGCCAGCGGCTTTTCGATAGCGGGAGTGGACGAGCAGTACTTC. The chain recombines TRBV27 with TRBJ2-7; 9 positions match TRBD2. The CDR3 extends over 15 amino acids. V lost 8 bases, J lost 5 bases, and 13 bases stayed unmatched. From germline, CDR1 is MNHEY and CDR2 SMNVEV (reference sequence).